Presented here are 26 T cell receptor beta chains from one specimen sequenced in a study of blood T cell repertoires in COVID-19. TCRdb's table, derived via immunoSEQ multiplex PCR, lists solely in-frame clones and lacks some. Found here are 120,000 or so clones, more than 75% of them singletons; the top ten hold around 4.2%. Source material: peripheral blood. These receptors came from a man in his sixties with acute or convalescent COVID-19.

V is TRBV2 and J is TRBJ1-1, with D possibly TRBD1 on 5 matching bases. The germline V gene has CDR1 SNHLY and CDR2 FYNNEI. The CDR3 contains 14 residues. V lost 7 bases to trimming and J lost 5 bases, with 17 bases between them. The DNA of the CDR3 is TGTGCCAGCACTCTCGGCAGGGTTGGAACTGAAGCTTTCTTT. This translates into CASTLGRVGTEAFF.

V and J are TRBV27 and TRBJ2-1; D not certain. This CDR3 region has 15 residues. The germline CDR1 and CDR2 sequences are MNHEY and SMNVEV (reference sequence). V dropped 2 bases and J dropped 0 bases, with 8 bases sitting between them. CDR3: CASSLVLSSYNEQFF. The CDR3 DNA follows: TGTGCCAGCAGTTTAGTCCTCAGCTCCTACAATGAGCAGTTCTTC.

This clone showed up just a few times. The chain carries TRBV15 and TRBJ1-1; 8 bases match TRBD1. The CDR3 extends over 14 amino acids. Germline V CDR1 and CDR2: LNHNV, YYDKDF (reference sequence). V shed 3 bases, J shed 3 bases, and the junction held 3 bases outside the gene matches. The CDR3 region is CATSSRGLYTEAFF. CDR3 DNA: TGTGCCACCAGCAGCAGGGGGCTGTACACTGAAGCTTTCTTT. Together with reference TRBV15 and TRBJ1-1, the CDR3 gives the full variable domain: DAMVIQNPRYQVTQFGKPVTLSCSQTLNHNVMYWYQQKSSQAPKLLFHYYDKDFNNEADTPDNFQSRRPNTSFCFLDIRSPGLGDTAMYLCATSSRGLYTEAFFGQGTRLTVV.

The chain couples TRBV5-1 to TRBJ2-3, with a weak D call TRBD2 (6 bases). This CDR3 is 16 amino acids long. V was clipped by 1 base and J by 1 base, with 13 bases between them. In germline, CDR1 is SGHRS, CDR2 YFSETQ. In DNA, the CDR3 is TGCGCCAGCAGCTTGTACGCCGCTAGCGGCACAGATACGCAGTATTTT. Translating gives CASSLYAASGTDTQYF. Filled out from reference TRBV5-1 and TRBJ2-3, the complete variable domain reads KAGVTQTPRYLIKTRGQQVTLSCSPISGHRSVSWYQQTPGQGLQFLFEYFSETQRNKGNFPGRFSGRQFSNSRSEMNVSTLELGDSALYLCASSLYAASGTDTQYFGPGTRLTVL.

The chain carries TRBV7-9 and TRBJ2-7; tentative D call: TRBD2 (5 bases). CDR3 length: 15 residues. CDR1 SEHNR and CDR2 FQNEAQ come from the germline V gene (reference sequence). Trimming took 3 bases from V and 5 from J, leaving 17 bases between them. The CDR3 reads CASSFGGPSGNEQYF. The CDR3, as DNA: TGTGCCAGCAGCTTTGGCGGCCCGTCGGGAAACGAGCAGTACTTC.

A single count supports this clone. The rearrangement uses TRBV9 and TRBJ1-6; no definite D call. CDR1 SGDLS and CDR2 YYNGEE come from the germline V gene. V lost 1 base and J 0 bases, leaving 8 bases between the germline ends. The CDR3 length is 16 residues. The CDR3 DNA sequence: TGTGCCAGCAGCGTACAGGCGAGCTCCTATAATTCACCCCTCCACTTT. Residues: CASSVQASSYNSPLHF.

This clone was observed once. The rearrangement links TRBV3-1 (or the pseudogene TRBV3-2) to TRBJ2-3; 7 nucleotides agree with TRBD2. Germline CDR1 is LGHDT and CDR2 is YNNKEL (reference sequence). This CDR3 has 15 residues. The ends lost 1 base at V and 5 bases at J; junction bases unmatched: 6. CDR3 DNA sequence: TGTGCCAGCAGCCAAGCCGGCGGGAGAGTAGATACGCAGTATTTT. Protein sequence: CASSQAGGRVDTQYF.

The genes are TRBV18 and TRBJ1-5, with a tentative D call TRBD1 (5 bases). Germline CDR1 KGHSH, CDR2 LQKENI. Trimming removed 3 bases from V and 2 bases from J, with 14 bases in between. This CDR3 comprises 16 residues. The chain's CDR3 is CASSPTGSFGNQPQHF. CDR3 bases: TGTGCCAGCTCACCCACAGGAAGTTTCGGCAATCAGCCCCAGCATTTT.

V usage is TRBV28 and J usage is TRBJ2-7; 8 nucleotides line up with TRBD1. The CDR3 sequence is 15 residues long. Germline V gene lookup returns CDR1 MDHEN and CDR2 SYDVKM. Trimming took 5 bases from V and 0 from J; bases not matched to a gene: 6. The CDR3, as DNA: TGTGCCAGCAGTGACATACAGGGGGACTCCTACGAGCAGTACTTC. This codes for CASSDIQGDSYEQYF.

The gene calls are TRBV7-2 and TRBJ2-5; TRBD1 agrees at 11 bases. After removal of 1 base from V and 5 bases from J, the junction contained 0 bases not matched to a gene. CDR1 and CDR2 from the germline V gene are SGHTA and FQGNSA. This CDR3 comprises 14 residues. The CDR3 region has the DNA TGTGCCAGCAGCTTAGGGACAGGGGGCGAGACCCAGTACTTC. As protein: CASSLGTGGETQYF.

J is TRBJ1-3 and V is TRBV28; 8 nucleotides agree with TRBD1. Germline values: CDR1 MDHEN, CDR2 SYDVKM. The CDR3 runs 14 residues. The junction had 5 bases not matched to a gene; V was cut back by 6 bases and J by 4 bases. The CDR3: CASRSPGGGNTIYF. CDR3 sequence (DNA): TGTGCCAGCAGGTCCCCAGGGGGCGGAAACACCATATATTTT.

This chain joins TRBV4-3 and TRBJ2-7, with 9 bases aligning to TRBD1. Germline CDR1 and CDR2: LGHNA and YSLEER. With V trimmed by 4 bases and J by 6 bases, 7 bases remained unmatched. The CDR3 length is 14 residues. The CDR3 bases are TGCGCCAGCAGCCGGGGACAGGGAGGGGGCGAGCAGTACTTC. Encoded protein: CASSRGQGGGEQYF.

The chain carries TRBV30 and TRBJ2-5; D is undetermined. Germline V gene data show CDR1 as GTSNPN and CDR2 as SVGIG (reference sequence). V dropped 5 bases and J dropped 1 base, with 11 bases sitting between them. This CDR3 has 13 amino acids. The CDR3 DNA sequence: TGTGCCTGGCGGCGGTCGACCCAAGAGACCCAGTACTTC. This translates into CAWRRSTQETQYF.

The rearrangement uses TRBV5-4 and TRBJ1-4; unclear D gene. This CDR3 has 14 residues. Germline values: CDR1 SGHNT, CDR2 YYREEE (reference sequence). Trimming cost V 4 bases and J 8 bases, with 15 bases left between them. The CDR3 region is CASSAAPSGEKLFF. CDR3 sequence (DNA): TGTGCCAGCAGCGCCGCCCCGTCGGGAGAAAAACTGTTTTTT. The full variable domain, its missing parts supplied by reference TRBV5-4 and TRBJ1-4, is ETGVTQSPTHLIKTRGQQVTLRCSSQSGHNTVSWYQQALGQGPQFIFQYYREEENGRGNFPPRFSGLQFPNYSSELNVNALELDDSALYLCASSAAPSGEKLFFGSGTQLSVL.

The J gene is TRBJ2-7, the V gene TRBV5-4, with a possible D match to TRBD1 (6 bases). The CDR3 contains 15 residues. Germline CDR1 reads SGHNT; CDR2 reads YYREEE (reference sequence). V was pared by 5 bases and J by 0 bases, with 15 bases between. CDR3: CASRRDRPSSYEQYF. The CDR3 DNA reads as TGTGCCAGCAGACGTGACAGGCCAAGCTCCTACGAGCAGTACTTC. Full variable domain (rest looked up from reference TRBV5-4 and TRBJ2-7): ETGVTQSPTHLIKTRGQQVTLRCSSQSGHNTVSWYQQALGQGPQFIFQYYREEENGRGNFPPRFSGLQFPNYSSELNVNALELDDSALYLCASRRDRPSSYEQYFGPGTRLTVT.

The chain carries TRBV6-2 or TRBV6-3 and TRBJ2-7; 16 nucleotides align to TRBD2. The germline V gene has CDR1 MNHEY and CDR2 SVGEGT. Germline trimming cut 2 bases from V and 4 bases from J; bases unmatched to any gene: 5. The CDR3 is 17 amino acids. This CDR3 reads CASSYAGTSGRGYEQYF. As DNA, the CDR3 is TGTGCCAGCAGTTACGCCGGGACTAGCGGGAGGGGGTACGAGCAGTACTTC.

The V and J genes are TRBV6-5 and TRBJ2-3; TRBD2 matches at 7 bases. The CDR3 covers 14 residues. V was clipped by 7 bases and J by 5 bases; unmatched bases: 9. Germline loops: CDR1 MNHEY, CDR2 SVGAGI. The CDR3 loop reads CASKPGSGGDTQYF. In nucleotides, the CDR3 is TGTGCCAGCAAACCGGGTTCGGGGGGAGATACGCAGTATTTT.

V is TRBV4-1 and J is TRBJ1-1; TRBD1 aligns across 8 bases. The CDR3 spans 13 residues. The J segment lost 10 bases and the V segment lost 1 base, leaving 5 bases of the junction unmatched. Germline CDR1 is MGHRA and CDR2 is YSYEKL. The CDR3 sequence: CASSQVQGGGAFF. CDR3 in DNA: TGCGCCAGCAGCCAAGTACAGGGGGGTGGAGCTTTCTTT.

The gene calls are TRBV30 and TRBJ2-3; a weak D match, TRBD2 (5 bases). This CDR3 spans 15 amino acids. The V end lost 2 bases, the J end lost 6 bases, and 18 bases lay between the germline ends. Germline loops: CDR1 GTSNPN, CDR2 SVGIG (reference sequence). In DNA form, the CDR3 reads TGTGCCTGGAGTCGACTACTTGGGTTAATGGATACGCAGTATTTT. Residues: CAWSRLLGLMDTQYF.

The chain links TRBV6-5 to TRBJ2-7, with TRBD1 matching 8 bases. Germline-derived CDR1 and CDR2 are MNHEY and SVGAGI. J lost 3 bases, V lost 2 bases, and 3 bases had no gene match. There are 14 residues in the CDR3. CDR3 DNA: TGTGCCAGCAGTTACGGAGGACAGGGCTACGAGCAGTACTTC. Its translation: CASSYGGQGYEQYF.

The chain combines TRBV9 with TRBJ2-5; TRBD2 agrees at 10 bases. Germline loops: CDR1 SGDLS, CDR2 YYNGEE. V was clipped by 4 bases and J by 1 base; unmatched bases: 4. The CDR3 extends over 15 amino acids. Written as DNA, the CDR3 is TGTGCCAGCAGCCGGACTAGCGGCCCCCAAGAGACCCAGTACTTC. Its translation is CASSRTSGPQETQYF.

The rearrangement joins TRBV4-2 to TRBJ1-2; 8 bases are a match to TRBD1. The CDR3 is 15 amino acids. The germline V gene has CDR1 LGHNA and CDR2 YNFKEQ. V lost 3 bases, J lost 8 bases, and 11 bases stayed unmatched. The CDR3 DNA sequence: TGTGCCAGCAGCCATTCCGGACAGGGTGATACGGGCTACACCTTC. This translates into CASSHSGQGDTGYTF.

J is TRBJ1-1 and V is TRBV25-1, with a tentative D call TRBD1 (5 bases). V was cut by 5 bases and J by 4 bases, with 11 bases left in between. This CDR3 contains 13 residues. CDR1 MGHDK and CDR2 SYGVNS come from the germline V gene. The chain's CDR3 is CASSWGVGTEAFF. CDR3 in DNA: TGTGCCAGCAGTTGGGGGGTGGGCACTGAAGCTTTCTTT.

The chain combines TRBV28 with TRBJ2-1; possibly TRBD2 for D (7 bases). Deletions cut 3 bases from V and 8 bases from J, with 11 bases between. This CDR3 is built from 13 residues. Germline CDR1 MDHEN, CDR2 SYDVKM. CDR3 in DNA: TGTGCCAGCAGTTTGGTAGGGGGGGATGAGCAGTTCTTC. It specifies CASSLVGGDEQFF.

The chain recombines TRBV14 with TRBJ2-2, with D maybe TRBD1 (5 bases). The CDR3 runs to 15 residues. The germline V gene has CDR1 SGHDN and CDR2 FVKESK. Trimming took off 3 bases at V and 0 bases at J, with 8 bases between the two ends. CDR3 in amino acids: CASSHRTSNTGELFF. The CDR3 region has the DNA TGTGCCAGCAGCCACCGGACATCGAACACCGGGGAGCTGTTTTTT.

The gene calls are TRBV27 and TRBJ2-6; D uncertain. Germline-derived CDR1 and CDR2 are MNHEY and SMNVEV (reference sequence). V was pared by 11 bases and J by 1 base, with 15 bases between. The CDR3 runs 15 residues. The CDR3 is CAAGSDRSGANVLTF. The DNA for the CDR3 is TGTGCCGCCGGGTCAGACCGATCTGGGGCCAACGTCCTGACTTTC.